What follows is one T cell receptor (beta chain) and its context. The antigen is not known. This specimen belongs to a study of cytomegalovirus exposure and HLA in healthy donors. Study results and limitations: Within an earlier analysis, most TCR beta V segments proved productive either about 90% or about 30% of the time. With further analysis later on, most CMV-associated TCR beta chains appeared HLA-restricted. Certain indistinguishable V segments, among them TRBV6-2 and TRBV6-3, were excluded. CMV antigen specificity of a few CMV-associated chains was confirmed in vitro.

The PCR used 60 Vbeta and 13 Jbeta primers. Data came from immunoSEQ multiplex PCR; TCRdb stores just in-frame clones and leaves some out. Among roughly 150,000 clones listed, about 70% were seen once. Germline CDR1 and CDR2: SGHRS and YFSETQ. The length of the CDR3 is 15 residues. Trimming pared 4 bases from V and 5 bases from J, leaving 18 bases between. This receptor was taken from a woman aged 40 to 55 in good health and CMV-seronegative. The sample consisted of PBMCs. The chain employs TRBV5-1 and TRBJ2-5, with D perhaps TRBD2 (6 bases). CDR3 in DNA: TGCGCCAGCAGCCGCGGGATAAGGGTTTGGGAGACCCAGTACTTC. Translation: CASSRGIRVWETQYF.